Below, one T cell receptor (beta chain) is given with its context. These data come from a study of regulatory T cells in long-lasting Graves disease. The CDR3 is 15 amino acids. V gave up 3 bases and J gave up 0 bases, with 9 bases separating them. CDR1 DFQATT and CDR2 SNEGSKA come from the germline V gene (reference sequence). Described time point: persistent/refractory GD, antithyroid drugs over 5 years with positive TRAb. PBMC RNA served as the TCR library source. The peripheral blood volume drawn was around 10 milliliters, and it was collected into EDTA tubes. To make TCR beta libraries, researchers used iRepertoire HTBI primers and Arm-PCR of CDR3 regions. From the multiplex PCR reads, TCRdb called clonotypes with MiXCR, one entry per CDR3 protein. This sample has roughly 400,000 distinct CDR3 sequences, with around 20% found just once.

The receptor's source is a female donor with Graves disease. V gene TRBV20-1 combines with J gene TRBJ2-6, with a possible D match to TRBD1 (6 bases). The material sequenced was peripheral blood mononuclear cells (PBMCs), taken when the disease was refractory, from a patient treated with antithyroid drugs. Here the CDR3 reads CSASPDSSGANVLTF. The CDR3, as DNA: TGCAGTGCTAGTCCGGACAGCTCTGGGGCCAACGTCCTGACTTTC.